This T cell receptor (beta chain) comes out of a study of cytomegalovirus exposure and HLA in healthy donors. A multiplex PCR was run with 60 Vbeta primers and 13 Jbeta primers. The table came from immunoSEQ multiplex PCR; TCRdb's copy has only in-frame clones and leaves some out. The sample has roughly 63,000 clones; approximately 71% are singletons. The CDR3 has 16 residues. From germline, CDR1 is SGHRS and CDR2 YFSETQ. V shed 4 bases and J 8 bases; nucleotides not matched to a gene: 11. The chain carries TRBV5-1 and TRBJ2-1, with 11 bases matching TRBD2. The receptor was isolated from a man between 50 and 59 years old in good health and CMV-seropositive. Sequenced sample: PBMCs. The CDR3 loop is CASSPATSGASDEQFF. The CDR3 coding sequence is TGCGCCAGCAGCCCGGCGACTAGCGGGGCTTCAGATGAGCAGTTCTTC.